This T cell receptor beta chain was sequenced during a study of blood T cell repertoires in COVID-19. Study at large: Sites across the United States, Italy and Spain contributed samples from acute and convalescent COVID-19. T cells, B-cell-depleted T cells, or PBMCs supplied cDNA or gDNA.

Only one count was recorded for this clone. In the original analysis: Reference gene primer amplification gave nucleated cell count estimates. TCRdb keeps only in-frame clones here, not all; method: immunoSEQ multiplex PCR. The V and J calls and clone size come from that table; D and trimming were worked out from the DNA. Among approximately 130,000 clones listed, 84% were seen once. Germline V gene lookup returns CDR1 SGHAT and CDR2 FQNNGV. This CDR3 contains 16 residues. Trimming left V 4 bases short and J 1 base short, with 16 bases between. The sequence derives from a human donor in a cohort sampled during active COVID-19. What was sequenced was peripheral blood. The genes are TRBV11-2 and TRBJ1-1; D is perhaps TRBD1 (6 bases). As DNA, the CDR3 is TGTGCCAGCAGCTACTCCGGGACAAGAGAGAACACTGAAGCTTTCTTT. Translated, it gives CASSYSGTRENTEAFF.